A single sample gave rise to the 9 T cell receptor beta chains below, sequenced in a study of T cell responses to AZD1222 COVID-19 vaccine. Produced via immunoSEQ multiplex PCR; TCRdb's table is partial and in-frame only. The table includes approximately 130,000 clones, 93% detected once. The sequenced sample was peripheral blood, obtained on day 0 of AZD1222 vaccination. The source of these receptors is an adult in good health.

The V gene is TRBV6-5, the J gene TRBJ2-2; D is unresolved. This CDR3 region has 14 residues. Trimming left V 2 bases short and J 8 bases short, with 12 bases between. Germline CDR1 MNHEY, CDR2 SVGAGI. The CDR3 nucleotides are TGTGCCAGCAGTTACCGGACCCTAATAGGGGAGCTGTTTTTT. Amino acid sequence: CASSYRTLIGELFF.

The chain has TRBV30 and TRBJ1-2; D may be TRBD1 (6 bases). Germline assignment: CDR1 GTSNPN and CDR2 SVGIG (reference sequence). The CDR3 loop spans 13 amino acids. V shed 3 bases and J shed 6 bases, with 14 bases lying between them. The chain's CDR3 is CAWSRGGRNGYTF. The CDR3 region has the DNA TGTGCCTGGAGCCGCGGGGGCAGGAATGGCTACACCTTC.

This chain connects TRBV3-1 (or the pseudogene TRBV3-2) to TRBJ1-5, with D perhaps matching TRBD1 (6 bases). CDR3 length equals 16 residues. The germline V and J ends were trimmed by 1 base and 6 bases, with 16 bases remaining between them. The germline gives CDR1 LGHDT, CDR2 YNNKEL (reference sequence). This chain's CDR3 is CASSQGARGLSQPQHF. In nucleotides, the CDR3 is TGTGCCAGCAGCCAAGGCGCCAGGGGTTTAAGTCAGCCCCAGCATTTT.

This rearrangement joins TRBV5-1 to TRBJ2-2; D call uncertain. The V end was cut by 0 bases, the J end by 2 bases, with 5 bases between. This CDR3 is 14 amino acids long. Looked up from germline, CDR1 is SGHRS and CDR2 is YFSETQ. CDR3 protein: CASSLDPNTGELFF. The CDR3 DNA is TGCGCCAGCAGCTTGGACCCAAACACCGGGGAGCTGTTTTTT.

This chain links TRBV9 with TRBJ2-1; maybe TRBD1 (5 bases). Germline V CDR1 and CDR2: SGDLS, YYNGEE. Trimming cost V 0 bases and J 4 bases, with 14 bases left between them. This CDR3 region has 16 residues. CDR3: CASSVEGRENYNEQFF. The CDR3 DNA is TGTGCCAGCAGCGTAGAGGGCAGGGAAAATTACAATGAGCAGTTCTTC.

The chain employs TRBV21-1 and TRBJ2-7; TRBD1 was called by the table and not checked on the DNA. TRBV21-1 is a pseudogene segment. The CDR3 totals 12 residues. The DNA of the CDR3 is TGTGCCAGCGTCTGTTTCCGGGGACATCAGGGCGTC. It translates to CASVCFRGHQGV.

The chain is built from TRBV3-1 (or the pseudogene TRBV3-2) and TRBJ2-6; no reliable D call. This CDR3 is 15 amino acids long. From germline, CDR1 is LGHDT and CDR2 YNNKEL (reference sequence). V dropped 1 base and J dropped 2 bases, with 6 bases sitting between them. Here the CDR3 DNA reads TGTGCCAGCAGCCAAGGGGCGCCTGGGGCCAACGTCCTGACTTTC. This gives the protein CASSQGAPGANVLTF.

The chain combines TRBV29-1 with TRBJ1-1, with unresolved D. Germline CDR1 is SQVTM and CDR2 is ANQGSEA. The length of the CDR3 is 12 residues. Trimming stripped 5 bases from V and 5 bases from J, with 12 bases between. The CDR3 coding sequence is TGCAGCGTTCATTGGCCGGGGACTGAAGCTTTCTTT. It translates to CSVHWPGTEAFF.

The gene calls are TRBV5-4 and TRBJ1-2; TRBD1 matches 9 bases. V was pared by 6 bases and J by 5 bases, with 2 bases of the junction left unmatched. From germline, CDR1 is SGHNT and CDR2 YYREEE (reference sequence). The CDR3 totals 12 residues. The CDR3 sequence is CASKDRGYGYTF. The DNA of the CDR3 is TGTGCCAGCAAGGACAGGGGTTATGGCTACACCTTC.